These 27 T cell receptor beta chains were sequenced from one sample in a study of blood T cell repertoires in COVID-19. Some clones are missing from TCRdb's copy, which holds only in-frame ones; the method was immunoSEQ multiplex PCR. Here the sample spans roughly 350,000 clones, 70% to 90% being singletons. Material: peripheral blood. These receptors were collected from a woman aged 50 to 60 with active or convalescent COVID-19.

The rearrangement links TRBV24-1 to TRBJ1-1; the match to TRBD1 covers 7 bases. The CDR3 is 15 amino acids. The germline V gene encodes CDR1 KGHDR and CDR2 SFDVKD. The junction had 3 bases not matched to a gene; V was cut back by 3 bases and J by 0 bases. CDR3 in amino acids: CATSDGTVVNTEAFF. CDR3 nucleotide sequence: TGTGCCACCAGTGATGGGACAGTCGTGAACACTGAAGCTTTCTTT.

The rearrangement uses TRBV27 and TRBJ2-5, with D possibly matching TRBD2 (5 bases). Per germline, CDR1 MNHEY and CDR2 SMNVEV (reference sequence). V was pared by 0 bases and J by 5 bases, with 10 bases between. CDR3 length: 14 residues. CDR3: CASSLSKGGETQYF. In DNA form, the CDR3 reads TGTGCCAGCAGTTTATCGAAGGGCGGGGAGACCCAGTACTTC.

V gene TRBV4-2 combines with J gene TRBJ1-2; D may be TRBD1 (6 bases). V was trimmed by 4 bases and J by 6 bases, leaving 21 bases between them. The CDR3 runs 16 residues. Germline CDR1 is LGHNA and CDR2 is YNFKEQ. CDR3 loop: CASSPWSAGASDGYTF. The CDR3 DNA sequence: TGTGCCAGCAGCCCGTGGTCGGCAGGGGCTTCTGATGGCTACACCTTC.

The CDR3 reads CASSLFSRNTIYF. The CDR3 DNA is TGTGCCAGCAGCTTATTTTCTCGAAACACCATATATTTT. The chain combines TRBV7-9 with TRBJ1-3; D is undetermined. The V end lost 2 bases, the J end lost 5 bases, and 7 bases lay between the germline ends. CDR1 is SEHNR and CDR2 is FQNEAQ in the germline V gene (reference sequence). The CDR3 is 13 residues long.

The chain uses TRBV7-2 and TRBJ2-7, with D uncertain. In germline, CDR1 is SGHTA, CDR2 FQGNSA. V lost 1 base and J 3 bases, leaving 13 bases between the germline ends. This CDR3 spans 15 amino acids. The CDR3 DNA follows: TGTGCCAGCAGCTTAGGGAACCCAGCGTTCTACGAGCAGTACTTC. Its protein is CASSLGNPAFYEQYF.

DNA for the CDR3: TGTGCCAGCAGTCACACCGCAGGGGTAGGAACCACTGAAGCTTTCTTT. Protein product: CASSHTAGVGTTEAFF. V and J are TRBV27 and TRBJ1-1, with D possibly being TRBD1 (6 bases). V dropped 5 bases and J dropped 4 bases, with 20 bases sitting between them. From germline, CDR1 is MNHEY and CDR2 SMNVEV (reference sequence). The CDR3 length is 16 residues.

The rearrangement uses TRBV10-3 and TRBJ1-1, with D possibly being TRBD1 (5 bases). The CDR3 covers 12 residues. Trimming took 6 bases from V and 3 from J, leaving 8 bases between them. Germline V gives CDR1 ENHRY, CDR2 SYGVKD. CDR3 DNA: TGTGCCATCAGAGGGGCGGACACTGAAGCTTTCTTT. Its translation: CAIRGADTEAFF.

J is TRBJ1-2 and V is TRBV27; unclear D gene. V lost 6 bases to trimming and J lost 0 bases, with 17 bases between them. The CDR3 consists of 16 residues. Germline lookup yields CDR1 MNHEY and CDR2 SMNVEV (reference sequence). As DNA, the CDR3 is TGTGCCAGCAGATCGTCTTCGACTATAGCTAACTATGGCTACACCTTC. The encoded protein is CASRSSSTIANYGYTF.

The chain has TRBV30 and TRBJ2-1; 8 bases align to TRBD2. This CDR3 region has 11 residues. Germline V gene sequence: CDR1 GTSNPN, CDR2 SVGIG (reference sequence). J lost 9 bases, V lost 2 bases, and 0 bases had no gene match. CDR3 DNA sequence: TGTGCCTGGAGTACTAGCGGTGAGCAGTTCTTC. Its translation is CAWSTSGEQFF.

This clone has just a few counts. The chain has TRBV2 and TRBJ1-1; weak D call: TRBD1 (6 bases). CDR3 length equals 15 residues. Trimming took 3 bases from V and 3 from J, leaving 14 bases between them. The germline CDR1 and CDR2 sequences are SNHLY and FYNNEI. Written as DNA, the CDR3 is TGTGCCAGCAGTGAGAGGGGGATTGAGTACACTGAAGCTTTCTTT. Its protein is CASSERGIEYTEAFF.

The chain couples TRBV27 to TRBJ1-2; D ambiguous. In germline, CDR1 is MNHEY, CDR2 SMNVEV (reference sequence). V lost 2 bases, J lost 3 bases, and 13 bases lay in between. The CDR3 extends over 15 amino acids. Written as DNA, the CDR3 is TGTGCCAGCAGTTTAGAGGGCAGCACCTACTATGGCTACACCTTC. It yields the protein CASSLEGSTYYGYTF.

The chain employs TRBV2 and TRBJ1-5; TRBD1 agrees at 11 bases. CDR1 is SNHLY and CDR2 is FYNNEI in the germline V gene. V trimming: 8 bases; J trimming: 5 bases; junction bases outside the gene matches: 2. The CDR3 is 13 amino acids. In nucleotides, the CDR3 is TGTGCCAGCCGGGACAGGGGGTATCAGCCCCAGCATTTT. Translated: CASRDRGYQPQHF.

This clone was counted once. This chain connects TRBV6-1 to TRBJ1-4, with D hard to call. Germline V gives CDR1 MNHNS, CDR2 SASEGT. V gave up 2 bases and J gave up 3 bases, with 13 bases separating them. The CDR3 runs to 16 residues. CDR3 region: CASSEPMRGSNEKLFF. DNA of the CDR3: TGTGCCAGCAGTGAACCGATGAGAGGATCTAATGAAAAACTGTTTTTT.

The chain has TRBV7-9 and TRBJ2-7; 10 bases match TRBD2. This CDR3 region has 16 residues. Germline CDR1 is SEHNR and CDR2 is FQNEAQ (reference sequence). Germline trimming cut 1 base from V and 5 bases from J; bases unmatched to any gene: 8. As DNA, the CDR3 is TGTGCCAGCAGCTTAGACCTAGCGGGAGTATTCCACGAGCAGTACTTC. Translated, it gives CASSLDLAGVFHEQYF.

The chain carries TRBV10-3 and TRBJ2-5, with D possibly being TRBD2 (6 bases). CDR1 ENHRY and CDR2 SYGVKD come from the germline V gene. V gave up 10 bases and J gave up 3 bases, with 9 bases separating them. CDR3 size: 11 residues. CDR3 residues: CATASEETQYF. CDR3 sequence (DNA): TGTGCCACCGCTAGCGAAGAGACCCAGTACTTC.

This rearrangement joins TRBV9 to TRBJ2-1; maybe TRBD2 (5 bases). Between the trimmed V and J ends, which lost 0 bases and 9 bases, there was a span of 19 bases. This CDR3 is 16 amino acids long. CDR1 is SGDLS, CDR2 YYNGEE, per germline. This CDR3 reads CASSVAPREGYGEQFF. The CDR3 nucleotides are TGTGCCAGCAGCGTAGCCCCACGGGAAGGGTATGGTGAGCAGTTCTTC.

V usage is TRBV13 and J usage is TRBJ2-5; TRBD1 aligns across 7 bases. Germline CDR1 is PRHDT and CDR2 is FYEKMQ (reference sequence). Germline trimming cut 1 base from V and 2 bases from J; bases unmatched to any gene: 10. This CDR3 comprises 17 residues. Written as DNA, the CDR3 is TGTGCCAGCAGCTTAGTGGAAGCAGGGGGTAGGCAAGAGACCCAGTACTTC. Protein sequence: CASSLVEAGGRQETQYF.

The chain is built from TRBV6-6 and TRBJ1-6, with 10 bases identical to TRBD1. The J segment lost 6 bases and the V segment lost 7 bases, leaving 3 bases of the junction unmatched. The CDR3 runs 14 residues. CDR1 is MNHNY and CDR2 is SVGAGI in the germline V gene (reference sequence). CDR3: CASTGDRGNSPLHF. The CDR3 DNA is TGTGCCAGCACCGGGGACAGGGGTAATTCACCCCTCCACTTT.

This rearrangement joins TRBV30 to TRBJ2-5, with D perhaps matching TRBD1 (5 bases). Trimming took 0 bases from V and 4 from J, leaving 9 bases between them. Germline V gene data show CDR1 as GTSNPN and CDR2 as SVGIG (reference sequence). The CDR3 extends over 13 amino acids. CDR3: CAWSVIRGETQYF. CDR3 DNA: TGTGCCTGGAGTGTAATAAGGGGAGAGACCCAGTACTTC.

The chain is built from TRBV18 and TRBJ2-1, with 10 nucleotides matching TRBD2. V shed 10 bases, J shed 1 base, and the junction held 7 bases outside the gene matches. CDR3 length equals 15 residues. Looked up from germline, CDR1 is KGHSH and CDR2 is LQKENI. The CDR3 DNA reads as TGTGCCACCTCTCTAGCGGGAGCGTCCTACAATGAGCAGTTCTTC. Translated, it gives CATSLAGASYNEQFF.

The V and J genes are TRBV6-5 and TRBJ1-2; TRBD1 might be the D (5 bases). This CDR3 is 11 amino acids long. V lost 7 bases, J lost 7 bases, and 10 bases lay in between. The V gene's germline CDR1 is MNHEY and CDR2 SVGAGI. The chain's CDR3 is CASTNGGGYTF. The CDR3, as DNA: TGTGCCAGCACCAACGGGGGTGGCTACACCTTC.

The chain is built from TRBV6-5 and TRBJ1-2; 7 bases map to TRBD1. Trimming cost V 0 bases and J 4 bases; bases outside gene matches: 2. CDR1 is MNHEY, CDR2 SVGAGI, per germline. This CDR3 contains 14 residues. The CDR3 DNA reads TGTGCCAGCAGTTACTCAGGGGGCAGCTATGGCTACACCTTC. Protein sequence: CASSYSGGSYGYTF.

The chain combines TRBV7-3 with TRBJ2-7; TRBD2 is a possible D gene (7 bases). The CDR3 spans 17 residues. Germline CDR1 and CDR2: SGHTA and FQGTGA. The V end lost 5 bases, the J end lost 4 bases, and 24 bases lay between the germline ends. CDR3 DNA: TGTGCCAGCAGCCCCCGACAGGCGGGGGCAGAGAGTTACGAGCAGTACTTC. It yields the protein CASSPRQAGAESYEQYF. Full variable domain (rest looked up from reference TRBV7-3 and TRBJ2-7): GAGVSQTPSNKVTEKGKYVELRCDPISGHTALYWYRQSLGQGPEFLIYFQGTGAADDSGLPNDRFFAVRPEGSVSTLKIQRTERGDSAVYLCASSPRQAGAESYEQYFGPGTRLTVT.

This sequence joins TRBV15 and TRBJ2-7; D gene uncertain. Germline V CDR1 and CDR2: LNHNV, YYDKDF (reference sequence). V lost 0 bases to trimming and J lost 4 bases, with 7 bases between them. The CDR3 is made up of 13 amino acids. The CDR3, as DNA: TGTGCCACCAGCAGAGATCGCGGTTACGAGCAGTACTTC. Its protein product is CATSRDRGYEQYF.

The gene calls are TRBV6-2 or TRBV6-3 and TRBJ2-7; D ambiguous. V gave up 3 bases and J gave up 6 bases, with 15 bases separating them. The germline CDR1 and CDR2 sequences are MNHEY and SVGEGT. This CDR3 contains 14 residues. CDR3 coding DNA: TGTGCCAGCAGTTATCCCGATAGTGTACGCGAGCAGTACTTC. Protein: CASSYPDSVREQYF.

The genes are TRBV7-3 and TRBJ1-6; the D is unclear. Germline V gene sequence: CDR1 SGHTA, CDR2 FQGTGA. This CDR3 spans 13 amino acids. Trimming took 6 bases from V and 3 from J, leaving 6 bases between them. CDR3 amino acids: CASSAVYNSPLHF. CDR3 DNA sequence: TGTGCCAGCAGTGCAGTCTATAATTCACCCCTCCACTTT.

This clone was seen only a few times. The CDR3 protein is CASSPGELSTEAFF. CDR3 nucleotides: TGTGCCAGCAGCCCAGGGGAGTTGAGCACTGAAGCTTTCTTT. The gene calls are TRBV27 and TRBJ1-1, with D tentatively TRBD1 (6 bases). Germline V gene lookup returns CDR1 MNHEY and CDR2 SMNVEV (reference sequence). The CDR3 extends over 14 amino acids. V was cut by 6 bases and J by 4 bases, with 15 bases left in between.